This TCR beta chain was sequenced during a study of neurological immune-mediated disorders. TCRdb recomputed calls from the 5' RACE reads with MiXCR, one row per CDR3 protein. In the table there are 50,000 or so distinct CDR3 sequences, around 4% of which are singletons. This clonotype was seen ten or more times. The sample consisted of PBMCs. This receptor was taken from a man aged 55 to 70 with multiple sclerosis.

The CDR3 sequence: CASSLSRGLYEQYF. The DNA of the CDR3 is TGTGCCAGCAGCTTATCCAGGGGACTCTACGAGCAGTACTTC. J is TRBJ2-7 and V is TRBV7-2; D could derive from TRBD1 or TRBD2 (6 bases each). The V end lost 2 bases, the J end lost 3 bases, and 11 bases lay between the germline ends. Germline loops: CDR1 SGHTA, CDR2 FQGNSA. The CDR3 contains 14 residues.